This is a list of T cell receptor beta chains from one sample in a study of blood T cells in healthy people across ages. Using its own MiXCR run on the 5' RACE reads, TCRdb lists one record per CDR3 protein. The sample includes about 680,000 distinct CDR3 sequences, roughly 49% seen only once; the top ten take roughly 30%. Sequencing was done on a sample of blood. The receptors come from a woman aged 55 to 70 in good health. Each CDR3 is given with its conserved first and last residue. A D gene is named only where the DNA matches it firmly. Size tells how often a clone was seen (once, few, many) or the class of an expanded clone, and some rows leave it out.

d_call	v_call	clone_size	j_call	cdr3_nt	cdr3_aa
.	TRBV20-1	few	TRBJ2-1	TGCAGTGCCACCACCGGGGCTAGCTCCTACAATGAGCAGTTCTTC	CSATTGASSYNEQFF
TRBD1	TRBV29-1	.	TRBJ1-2	TGCAGCGCTGGGACAGATGGCTACACCTTC	CSAGTDGYTF
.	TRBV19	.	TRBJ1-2	TGTGCCAGTAGTATAGGCGGGACCAGGCATGGCTACACCTTC	CASSIGGTRHGYTF
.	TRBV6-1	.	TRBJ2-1	TGTGCCAGCAGTCTCCCTCGTGGGGAAGACTACAATGAGCAGTTCTTC	CASSLPRGEDYNEQFF
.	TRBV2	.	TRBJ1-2	TGTGCCAGCAGGGCTGGGGGAGGCTATGGCTACACCTTC	CASRAGGGYGYTF
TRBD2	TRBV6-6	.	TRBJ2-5	TGTGCCAGCACCCTCCCCCAGGGAGGGCAAGAGACCCAGTACTTC	CASTLPQGGQETQYF
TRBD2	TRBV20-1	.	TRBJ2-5	TGCAGTGCTAGAGGGCGCGGGAGGTCCCAAGAGACCCAGTACTTC	CSARGRGRSQETQYF
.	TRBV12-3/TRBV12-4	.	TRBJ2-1	TGTGCCAGCACCATGAGGGGCGGGAAAGGCGACAATGAGCAGTTCTTC	CASTMRGGKGDNEQFF
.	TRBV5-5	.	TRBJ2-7	TGTGCCAGCAGCACGCAGGGGGGAGCCTACAATGAGCAGTACTTC	CASSTQGGAYNEQYF
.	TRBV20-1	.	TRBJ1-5	TGCAGTGCTAGTGGTCGGGGCAGCAATCAGCCCCAGCATTTT	CSASGRGSNQPQHF
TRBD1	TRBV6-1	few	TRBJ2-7	TGTGCCAGCAGTGGCTATTTTCTGGGACAGGGGTTCGACGAGCAGTACTTC	CASSGYFLGQGFDEQYF
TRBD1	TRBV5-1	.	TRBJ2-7	TGCGCCAGCAGCCCTGGGACAGGGAGATTCGAGCAGTACTTC	CASSPGTGRFEQYF
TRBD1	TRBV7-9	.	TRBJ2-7	TGTGCCAGCAGCGCACAGGGGTCGAGCTCCTACGAGCAGTACTTC	CASSAQGSSSYEQYF
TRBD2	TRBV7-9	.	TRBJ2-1	TGTGCCAGCAGCCTAAGACTAGCGGGGGGGTACTTCTCCTACAATGAGCAGTTCTTC	CASSLRLAGGYFSYNEQFF
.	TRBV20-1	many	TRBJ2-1	TGCAGTGCTAGAGATCCCCCCCCCAATCGGGCGGGGACGGATGAGCAGTTCTTC	CSARDPPPNRAGTDEQFF
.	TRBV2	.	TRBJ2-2	TGTGCCAGCAGGGGGGAGGCGGAGTACACCGGGGAGCTGTTTTTT	CASRGEAEYTGELFF